The rows below give T cell receptor beta chains drawn from one sample of a study of T cell responses to AZD1222 COVID-19 vaccine. The assay was immunoSEQ multiplex PCR, and TCRdb's table has in-frame clones only and misses some. The sample consists of 57,000 or so clones, roughly 80% of them appearing once. This specimen was peripheral blood, taken 28 days after the second AZD1222 dose. The receptors here all came from an adult who received the AZD1222 COVID-19 vaccine. CDR3s include the opening cysteine and the closing phenylalanine or tryptophan. A D gene is named only where the DNA matches it firmly. Size is omitted from some rows. Given values are once, few, many or a class for expanded clones.

cdr3_nt | cdr3_aa | v_call | d_call | j_call | clone_size
TGTGCCAGCACTACAGGGGACTATGGCTACACCTTC | CASTTGDYGYTF | TRBV6-5 | TRBD1 | TRBJ1-2 | .
TGTGCCAGCAGCGTAGATCGGGGACCGAGCACAGATACGCAGTATTTT | CASSVDRGPSTDTQYF | TRBV9 | . | TRBJ2-3 | .
TGTGCCAGTAGTATTTTGGGGGCTGATCGGGAGCAGTACTTC | CASSILGADREQYF | TRBV19 | . | TRBJ2-7 | .
TGTGCCAGCAGCGGGGGCTATGAAGCTTTCTTT | CASSGGYEAFF | TRBV2 | . | TRBJ1-1 | .
TGCAGTGCTAGACTAGAATACGAGCAGTACTTC | CSARLEYEQYF | TRBV20-1 | . | TRBJ2-7 | .
TGTGCCAGCAGCACAGGGGGAGGAGGCACTGAAGCTTTCTTT | CASSTGGGGTEAFF | TRBV6-5 | TRBD1 | TRBJ1-1 | once
TGTGCCAGCAGTTCCAACTATGGCTACACCTTC | CASSSNYGYTF | TRBV28 | . | TRBJ1-2 | .
TGCGCCAGCAGCCGGGCTAGGACGGTACACAATGAGCAGTTCTTC | CASSRARTVHNEQFF | TRBV5-1 | . | TRBJ2-1 | .
TGTGCCAGCAGCTCCGGAACAGGGTCCGAGCAGTACTTC | CASSSGTGSEQYF | TRBV7-9 | . | TRBJ2-7 | few
TGTGCCAGCAGTTTAGGGGGTAGGACCCTCCACTTT | CASSLGGRTLHF | TRBV27 | . | TRBJ1-6 | .
TGTGCCAGCAGTCGTACCCCATACAGGGACTCTGGAAACACCATATATTTT | CASSRTPYRDSGNTIYF | TRBV6-2/TRBV6-3 | . | TRBJ1-3 | .
TGTGCCAGCAGCTTGAGGGAGTTTAACGGGGAGCTGTTTTTT | CASSLREFNGELFF | TRBV5-6 | . | TRBJ2-2 | once
TGTGCCAGCAGCGGGCGTGATAAAGAGGACAGTAAAAAGCAGTTCTTC | CASSGRDKEDSKKQFF | TRBV7-9 | . | TRBJ2-1 | once
TGTGCCAGCTCACCGGGACAGGGAAGTAATTCACCCCTCCACTTT | CASSPGQGSNSPLHF | TRBV18 | TRBD1 | TRBJ1-6 | .
TGTGCCAGCAGTTACAATCCCGGGACAGATGGCTACACCTTC | CASSYNPGTDGYTF | TRBV6-5 | TRBD1 | TRBJ1-2 | .
TGTGCCAGCAGGATATTCGACGAGGATCCCGGGGAGCTGTTTTTT | CASRIFDEDPGELFF | TRBV6-5 | . | TRBJ2-2 | .
TGCGCCAGCAGCCCTACAGGGTATAGCAATCAGCCCCAGCATTTT | CASSPTGYSNQPQHF | TRBV5-1 | . | TRBJ1-5 | .
TGTGCCAGCAGCCCGACGACAGTTATCCGCTCTGGAAACACCATATATTTT | CASSPTTVIRSGNTIYF | TRBV14 | . | TRBJ1-3 | .
TGTGCCAGCAGCTTAGTTGGTCAGAGCTATGGCTACACCTTC | CASSLVGQSYGYTF | TRBV7-9 | . | TRBJ1-2 | few
TGTGCCAGCAGTGAAGGGGCGCTGGCCGGGGAGCTGTTTTTT | CASSEGALAGELFF | TRBV2 | . | TRBJ2-2 | .
TGTGCCAGCGGAGGAGGATCTGCTAGCAATCAGCCCCAGCATTTT | CASGGGSASNQPQHF | TRBV7-9 | . | TRBJ1-5 | .
TGTGCCAGCAGCCCACAGGGGGTTCACAGGACCGGGGAGCTGTTTTTT | CASSPQGVHRTGELFF | TRBV7-2 | TRBD1 | TRBJ2-2 | .
TGTGCCAGTACCAACACCGTAAATTCACCCCTCCACTTT | CASTNTVNSPLHF | TRBV19 | . | TRBJ1-6 | .
TGTGCCAGCAGTTCCCGACAGGGGGGGGAGACCCAGTACTTC | CASSSRQGGETQYF | TRBV2 | TRBD1 | TRBJ2-5 | .
TGTGCCAGCAGCAAAAACTCTGGGGCCAACGTCCTGACTTTC | CASSKNSGANVLTF | TRBV7-6 | . | TRBJ2-6 | .
TGTGCCAGCAGCCCCGACTTTTTCCAAGAGACCCAGTACTTC | CASSPDFFQETQYF | TRBV27 | . | TRBJ2-5 | .
TGTGCCAGCAGCTCCGGGACAGGGGATGGAAAACTGTTTTTT | CASSSGTGDGKLFF | TRBV11-3 | TRBD1 | TRBJ1-4 | .
TGTGCCAGTAAGATGAACACTGAAGCTTTCTTT | CASKMNTEAFF | TRBV19 | . | TRBJ1-1 | .
TGTGCCAGCAGCAAAGCCGGGCAGGGCACAGATACGCAGTATTTT | CASSKAGQGTDTQYF | TRBV7-9 | . | TRBJ2-3 | .
TGCGCCAGCAGTGGTGGGGATGGGGCCAACGTCCTGACTTTC | CASSGGDGANVLTF | TRBV5-1 | . | TRBJ2-6 | .
TGTGCCAGCTCACCCGACCAGAACACTGAAGCTTTCTTT | CASSPDQNTEAFF | TRBV18 | . | TRBJ1-1 | .
TGTGCCAGCAGCGTAAATGTGGGGCCCTACAATGAGCAGTTCTTC | CASSVNVGPYNEQFF | TRBV9 | . | TRBJ2-1 | .
TGTGCCACCAGTCCAGACAGGGGATACAATTCACCCCTCCACTTT | CATSPDRGYNSPLHF | TRBV15 | TRBD1 | TRBJ1-6 | .
TGCAGCTCGGGACTAGCGGGGGGACCCTCCAATGAGCAGTTCTTC | CSSGLAGGPSNEQFF | TRBV29-1 | TRBD2 | TRBJ2-1 | .
TGCGCCAGCAGCCCCGGGACAGGGGGTCTTGGCTACACCTTC | CASSPGTGGLGYTF | TRBV5-1 | TRBD1 | TRBJ1-2 | once
TGCGCCAGCAGCTTGGATCAGGGACTCACTGAAGCTTTCTTT | CASSLDQGLTEAFF | TRBV5-1 | . | TRBJ1-1 | few
TGTGCCAGCAGGCCCCGGGCCTCTGGGGCCAACGTCCTGACTTTC | CASRPRASGANVLTF | TRBV6-5 | . | TRBJ2-6 | few
TGTGCCAGCAGCCCCCTCTCCTACGAGCAGTACTTC | CASSPLSYEQYF | TRBV11-2 | . | TRBJ2-7 | .
TGTGCCAGCAGCCATCTGCGGGAGAGCAGCGAGCAGTACTTC | CASSHLRESSEQYF | TRBV3-1/TRBV3-2 | TRBD2 | TRBJ2-7 | medium-sized
TGCGCCAGCAGCTTGGCCGGCGGCAGCTCTGGAAACACCATATATTTT | CASSLAGGSSGNTIYF | TRBV5-1 | . | TRBJ1-3 | .